The clone carrying this T cell receptor (beta chain) was seen a handful of times. Its target is not known. The record originates from a study of early T cells in non-severe SARS-CoV-2 infection. About the research overall: Sequencing of unsorted whole blood was done on bulk RNA, leaving chains unpaired. Study-level findings and limits: Reliance on VDJdb matching favored anti-spike CD8 responses; private and CD4 specificities were missed.

Attached unique molecular identifiers marked individual cDNA molecules. MiXCR, run by TCRdb on the 5' RACE reads, gives a single entry per CDR3 protein. The sample lists about 31,000 distinct CDR3 sequences; approximately 5.4% were seen once. The CDR3 totals 18 residues. Germline CDR1 is MNHEY and CDR2 is SVGAGI. The V gene end was trimmed by 4 bases and the J gene end by 8 bases; junction bases not matched to a gene: 16. This sequence joins TRBV6-5 and TRBJ2-3, with TRBD2 matching over 12 bases. The receptor was derived from an adult who was a healthcare worker with PCR-confirmed SARS-CoV-2 infection or an uninfected control (not recorded which). Sequencing input: whole blood. CDR3 bases: TGTGCCAGCAGTTGGACCCCCTTGACTAGCGGGAGCCTCGGTACGCAGTATTTT. Protein product: CASSWTPLTSGSLGTQYF.